This TCR beta chain derives from a study of shared clonotypes between healthy human individuals. General observations from the study: Shared clonotypes: approximately 5.3% naive CD4, roughly 4% naive CD8, less than 2.5% memory CD4, 0.4% to 0.5% memory CD8. Sampling involved blood alone; tissue repertoires likely differ. A generally larger estimated richness was seen in naive subsets than in memory subsets.

A word on this clone: Its antigen is unidentified.

V lost 6 bases to trimming and J lost 8 bases, with 13 bases between them. Germline CDR1 and CDR2: SQVTM and ANQGSEA. CDR3 length equals 11 residues. Genomic DNA from each subset was divided evenly over several immunoSEQ plates. The protocol was immunoSEQ multiplex PCR, while the TCRdb copy is restricted to in-frame clones and leaves out a portion. In the table there are about 2.3 million clones, around 90% of which are singletons. The sequencing sample was made of naive CD4+ T cells from PBMCs. Indicated subset: CD45RA+ positively selected. The chain couples TRBV29-1 to TRBJ1-2; D is perhaps TRBD1 (5 bases). The source of this sequence is a man younger than 30 in good health. Some clones in this sample may be carry-over from other donors' samples. CDR3 DNA sequence: TGCAGCGTCGCCGGGGGGGACGGCTACACCTTC. Translated, it gives CSVAGGDGYTF.